Below, one T cell receptor (beta chain) is given with its context. Its antigen is currently unknown. The sample originates from a study of cytomegalovirus exposure and HLA in healthy donors. Study in general: Among about 179 million T cells, an earlier analysis found approximately 110 million unique TCR beta sequences.

The CDR3 extends over 13 amino acids. V was clipped by 5 bases and J by 8 bases, with 13 bases between them. In germline, CDR1 is MNHNY, CDR2 SVGAGI (reference sequence). PCR amplification relied on 60 Vbeta primers (plus 13 Jbeta primers). In the study's own analysis: About 12 million of the about 80 million unique TCR beta chains counted in a later analysis were shared. Repertoires were generated with immunoSEQ multiplex PCR, while TCRdb's copy carries only in-frame clones and drops some. The DNA was the basis for D and trimming; V, J and clone size are from that table. The repertoire holds some 170,000 clones, about four fifths seen once, with roughly 5.2% in the top ten. Whole-study results and caveats: A highly shared variant cluster was judged a likely technical artifact.

The source is a woman aged 18-29 years in good health and CMV-seropositive. The chain carries TRBV6-6 and TRBJ2-1, with D perhaps TRBD1 (6 bases). The specimen was PBMCs. The CDR3 protein is CASSRTGLDEQFF. DNA for the CDR3: TGTGCCAGCAGTCGAACAGGGTTGGATGAGCAGTTCTTC.